The next 17 T cell receptor beta chains were all read from a single sample in a study of cytomegalovirus exposure and HLA in healthy donors. The study ran its PCR with 60 Vbeta and 13 Jbeta primers. Measured with immunoSEQ multiplex PCR; TCRdb has only the in-frame clones, and not every one. This repertoire includes tens of thousands of clones. Sequencing input: PBMCs. The receptors originated from a man aged 45-65 years in good health and CMV-seropositive.

The chain joins TRBV19 to TRBJ1-5, with TRBD1 matching over 7 bases. This CDR3 has 16 residues. V lost 5 bases and J lost 2; bases outside the gene matches: 9. Germline lookup yields CDR1 LNHDA and CDR2 SQIVND (reference sequence). CDR3 DNA sequence: TGTGCCAGTAGTCGAAGTGGCAGGGGGGGCAATCAGCCCCAGCATTTT. Its translation: CASSRSGRGGNQPQHF. The complete variable domain, with remaining parts taken from reference TRBV19 and TRBJ1-5, reads DGGITQSPKYLFRKEGQNVTLSCEQNLNHDAMYWYRQDPGQGLRLIYYSQIVNDFQKGDIAEGYSVSREKKESFPLTVTSAQKNPTAFYLCASSRSGRGGNQPQHFGDGTRLSIL.

The chain uses TRBV4-1 and TRBJ1-2, with 8 bases lining up with TRBD1. J was trimmed by 4 bases and V by 4 bases; bases with no gene match: 14. This CDR3 has 17 amino acids. Germline V gives CDR1 MGHRA, CDR2 YSYEKL. CDR3 bases: TGCGCCAGCAGCCTTCCGGCGACCGGGACAGGTGCCTATGGCTACACCTTC. Residues: CASSLPATGTGAYGYTF.

J is TRBJ1-4 and V is TRBV19, with 7 bases identical to TRBD1. This CDR3 spans 14 amino acids. Germline loops: CDR1 LNHDA, CDR2 SQIVND (reference sequence). V gave up 6 bases and J gave up 5 bases; unmatched junction bases: 6. CDR3 bases: TGTGCCAGTAGAGCGACAGGGAGGAATGAAAAACTGTTTTTT. It yields the protein CASRATGRNEKLFF.

The V and J genes are TRBV10-3 and TRBJ1-5, with 12 bases fitting TRBD1. The CDR3 runs to 15 residues. Germline V CDR1 and CDR2: ENHRY, SYGVKD. V lost 10 bases to trimming and J lost 6 bases; unmatched junction nucleotides: 10. CDR3 in amino acids: CATKPGTGGFQPQHF. CDR3 DNA sequence: TGTGCCACCAAGCCCGGGACAGGGGGCTTTCAGCCCCAGCATTTT.

J is TRBJ1-1 and V is TRBV6-6; 7 bases agree with TRBD1. The V and J ends lost 0 bases and 12 bases, in that order; junction bases with no gene match: 13. This CDR3 contains 15 residues. The germline V gene encodes CDR1 MNHNY and CDR2 SVGAGI (reference sequence). The DNA of the CDR3 is TGTGCCAGCAGTTACTCGGTGCAGGGGGAAGCTAAGACTTTCTTT. Its translation is CASSYSVQGEAKTFF.

This rearrangement joins TRBV7-2 to TRBJ2-2; D is perhaps TRBD2 (5 bases). Germline V lookup: CDR1 SGHTA, CDR2 FQGNSA. The CDR3 totals 14 residues. The ends were cut back, 3 bases at V and 6 bases at J, with 11 bases in the middle. This chain's CDR3 is CASSFDRGSGELFF. The CDR3 region has the DNA TGTGCCAGCAGCTTTGACCGGGGATCCGGGGAGCTGTTTTTT.

The chain employs TRBV28 and TRBJ1-4; 10 bases are shared with TRBD1. Germline V gene data show CDR1 as MDHEN and CDR2 as SYDVKM. The CDR3 sequence is 14 residues long. Trimming took 4 bases from V and 8 from J; bases not matched to a gene: 4. CDR3 sequence (DNA): TGTGCCAGCAGTTCCGGGACAGGGGTAGAAAAACTGTTTTTT. This codes for CASSSGTGVEKLFF.

The chain links TRBV27 to TRBJ2-3, with 15 positions matching TRBD2. The CDR3 is 15 amino acids. The V gene end was trimmed by 3 bases and the J gene end by 7 bases; junction bases not matched to a gene: 2. Germline assignment: CDR1 MNHEY and CDR2 SMNVEV (reference sequence). Here the CDR3 DNA reads TGTGCCAGCAGTTTGGGACTAGCGGGAGGAAATACGCAGTATTTT. Translation gives CASSLGLAGGNTQYF.

The rearrangement joins TRBV27 to TRBJ2-6; 7 positions agree with TRBD1. The CDR3 is 15 amino acids. Trimming cost V 5 bases and J 2 bases; bases outside gene matches: 3. Germline-derived CDR1 and CDR2 are MNHEY and SMNVEV (reference sequence). Here the CDR3 DNA reads TGTGCCAGCAGTCCCGGACAGGCTGGGGCCAACGTCCTGACTTTC. It specifies CASSPGQAGANVLTF.

The rearrangement uses TRBV28 and TRBJ2-2, with 12 bases aligning to TRBD2. The CDR3 totals 17 residues. J was trimmed by 4 bases and V by 4 bases; bases with no gene match: 7. Per germline, CDR1 MDHEN and CDR2 SYDVKM. This CDR3 is CASSSLGLAGLTGELFF. CDR3 bases: TGTGCCAGCAGTTCCCTCGGACTAGCGGGGCTCACCGGGGAGCTGTTTTTT.

V gene TRBV6-1 combines with J gene TRBJ2-1; 10 bases are a match to TRBD2. Germline V gene lookup returns CDR1 MNHNS and CDR2 SASEGT. Trimming removed 0 bases from V and 8 bases from J; junction bases left unmatched: 10. The CDR3 sequence is 17 residues long. The CDR3 region is CASSEAIAGGGWDEQFF. Here the CDR3 DNA reads TGTGCCAGCAGTGAAGCCATAGCGGGAGGCGGATGGGATGAGCAGTTCTTC.

The rearrangement uses TRBV28 and TRBJ1-5, with D maybe TRBD1 (5 bases). The CDR3 runs to 14 residues. The V end was cut by 3 bases, the J end by 5 bases, with 11 bases between. CDR1 is MDHEN, CDR2 SYDVKM, per germline. As DNA, the CDR3 is TGTGCCAGCAGTTTCCGGGGGTTCGATCAGCCCCAGCATTTT. Amino acids: CASSFRGFDQPQHF. Drawing the rest from reference TRBV28 and TRBJ1-5, the complete variable domain is DVKVTQSSRYLVKRTGEKVFLECVQDMDHENMFWYRQDPGLGLRLIYFSYDVKMKEKGDIPEGYSVSREKKERFSLILESASTNQTSMYLCASSFRGFDQPQHFGDGTRLSIL.

The chain joins TRBV29-1 to TRBJ1-2; D perhaps matches TRBD1 (5 bases). CDR1 and CDR2 from the germline V gene are SQVTM and ANQGSEA. CDR3 length equals 13 residues. V was pared by 4 bases and J by 6 bases, with 15 bases between. CDR3 nucleotide sequence: TGCAGCGTTGGACGCGGGACGAACGATGGCTACACCTTC. Its protein product is CSVGRGTNDGYTF.

The V gene is TRBV6-5, the J gene TRBJ2-7, with 8 nucleotides matching TRBD2. The CDR3 has 15 amino acids. V lost 6 bases, J lost 1 base, and 8 bases stayed unmatched. CDR1 MNHEY and CDR2 SVGAGI come from the germline V gene. The CDR3 region has the DNA TGTGCCAGCAGCCCCCTCGCGGGAGGTTCCTACGAGCAGTACGTC. As protein: CASSPLAGGSYEQYV.

The V gene is TRBV5-1, the J gene TRBJ1-5, with D maybe TRBD1 (6 bases). The length of the CDR3 is 13 residues. The V gene's germline CDR1 is SGHRS and CDR2 YFSETQ. V was clipped by 3 bases and J by 7 bases, with 11 bases between them. The CDR3 loop is CASSSGGEQPQHF. For the CDR3, the DNA is TGCGCCAGCAGCTCGGGGGGCGAGCAGCCCCAGCATTTT.

The rearrangement uses TRBV7-2 and TRBJ1-2, with 8 bases aligning to TRBD1. This CDR3 spans 13 amino acids. J lost 7 bases, V lost 3 bases, and 4 bases had no gene match. Germline V gene sequence: CDR1 SGHTA, CDR2 FQGNSA. CDR3 nucleotide sequence: TGTGCCAGCAGCTTCGGACAGGGAGGTGGCTACACCTTC. This sequence encodes CASSFGQGGGYTF.

The chain carries TRBV7-2 and TRBJ1-1; 9 bases match TRBD1. V lost 6 bases and J lost 3; bases outside the gene matches: 11. From germline, CDR1 is SGHTA and CDR2 FQGNSA. The length of the CDR3 is 16 residues. CDR3 protein: CASSNLRDRDDTEAFF. The CDR3 nucleotides are TGTGCCAGCAGTAACCTCCGGGACAGGGATGACACTGAAGCTTTCTTT. Together with reference TRBV7-2 and TRBJ1-1, the CDR3 gives the full variable domain: GAGVSQSPSNKVTEKGKDVELRCDPISGHTALYWYRQSLGQGLEFLIYFQGNSAPDKSGLPSDRFSAERTGGSVSTLTIQRTQQEDSAVYLCASSNLRDRDDTEAFFGQGTRLTVV.